The sequence of this TCR beta chain was determined in a study of blood T cell repertoires in COVID-19. Study background: Samples came from the United States, Italy and Spain, spanning acute and convalescent COVID-19.

V was pared by 3 bases and J by 12 bases, with 6 bases of the junction left unmatched. This CDR3 comprises 12 residues. Data came from immunoSEQ multiplex PCR; TCRdb stores just in-frame clones and leaves some out. The repertoire includes 150,000 to 200,000 clones, 90% to 95% of them detected once, and roughly 4.4% sits in the top ten. The specimen was peripheral blood. The chain has TRBV12-3 or TRBV12-4 and TRBJ2-3, with 7 nucleotides matching TRBD2. This clonotype was sampled from a woman between 50 and 59 years old with acute or convalescent COVID-19. The CDR3 loop reads CASSFRREAQYF. The CDR3 region has the DNA TGTGCCAGCAGTTTCCGACGGGAGGCCCAGTATTTT.